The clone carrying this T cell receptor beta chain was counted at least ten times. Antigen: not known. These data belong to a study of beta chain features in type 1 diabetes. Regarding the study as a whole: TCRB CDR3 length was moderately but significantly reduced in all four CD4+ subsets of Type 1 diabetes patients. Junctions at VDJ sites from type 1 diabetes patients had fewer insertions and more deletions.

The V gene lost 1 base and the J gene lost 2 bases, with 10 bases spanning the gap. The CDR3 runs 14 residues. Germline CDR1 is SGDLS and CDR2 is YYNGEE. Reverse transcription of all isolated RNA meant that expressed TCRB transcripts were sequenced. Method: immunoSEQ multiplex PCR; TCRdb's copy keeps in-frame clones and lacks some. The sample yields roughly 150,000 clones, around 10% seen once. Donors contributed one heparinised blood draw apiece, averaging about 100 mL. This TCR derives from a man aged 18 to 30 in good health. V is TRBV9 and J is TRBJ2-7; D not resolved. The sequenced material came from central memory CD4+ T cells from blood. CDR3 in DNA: TGTGCCAGCAGCGTACAGGTCGAAACCTACGAGCAGTACTTC. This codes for CASSVQVETYEQYF.